This T cell receptor beta chain was retrieved from a study of Graves' ophthalmopathy and Graves' hyperthyroidism. Study-wide points: Discriminating ophthalmopathy from stable hyperthyroidism, a 13-signature model attained a sensitivity of approximately 85% and a specificity of almost 83%. Blood samples also showed most expanded thyroid clonotypes exceeding 0.001 frequency.

The CDR3 runs to 13 residues. V dropped 3 bases and J dropped 6; count of bases not matched to a gene: 5. The germline gives CDR1 SQVTM, CDR2 ANQGSEA. This clonotype was seen at least ten times. Its antigen is as yet unknown. The authors amplified TCR beta CDR3 regions, and they did so from RNA transcripts for repertoire sequencing. An initial RT-PCR round employing HTBI primers preceded a second-round multiplex PCR. TCRdb passed the multiplex PCR reads through MiXCR, listing each CDR3 protein once. The table has some 1.1 million distinct CDR3 sequences, less than 45% seen once. This clonotype was sampled from an adult man with Graves' hyperthyroidism. Specimen: peripheral blood or thyroid tissue (not recorded which). This chain connects TRBV29-1 to TRBJ1-2, with 9 bases that match TRBD1. The CDR3 here is CSVDQQGADGYTF. CDR3 nucleotides: TGCAGCGTTGACCAACAGGGGGCGGATGGCTACACCTTC.